Below are 10 T cell receptor beta chains sequenced from a single sample in a study of a mutant IDH1 vaccine in newly diagnosed glioma. Time point indicated: week 11, during vaccination. It was 300 ug of mutant IDH1 20-mer peptide that made up each vaccine dose, given with topical imiquimod. These receptors lack a known antigen. Produced via immunoSEQ multiplex PCR; TCRdb's table is partial and in-frame only. The profile shows around 100,000 clones, 90% of them singletons. This sample comprised PBMCs, obtained from a glioma patient whose treatment included an IDH1 peptide vaccine. The origin of the receptors is a woman aged 45-60 years with glioma.

The chain carries TRBV7-2 and TRBJ2-5, with D perhaps matching TRBD2 (5 bases). Trimming cost V 5 bases and J 10 bases, with 17 bases left between them. This CDR3 contains 13 residues. Germline CDR1 reads SGHTA; CDR2 reads FQGNSA. The CDR3 DNA sequence: TGTGCCAGCAGCCCTGGACTGGTTCGGGACCAGTACTTC. Protein product: CASSPGLVRDQYF.

This sequence joins TRBV10-1 and TRBJ2-2; 11 bases fit TRBD2. The CDR3 extends over 20 amino acids. Losses at the gene ends were 4 bases for V and 2 bases for J; bases not matched to a gene: 15. Germline V CDR1 and CDR2: WNHNN, SYGVQD (reference sequence). The CDR3 here is CASSAITGTSGTRNTGELFF. The DNA of the CDR3 is TGCGCCAGCAGTGCTATCACCGGGACTAGCGGAACTCGAAACACCGGGGAGCTGTTTTTT.

The V gene is TRBV2, the J gene TRBJ1-5; D call uncertain. The CDR3 sequence is 13 residues long. The V gene lost 6 bases and the J gene lost 6 bases, with 12 bases spanning the gap. Germline V gives CDR1 SNHLY, CDR2 FYNNEI. The CDR3 DNA follows: TGTGCCAGCAGATCTCTGTGGAGTCAGCCCCAGCATTTT. Translation: CASRSLWSQPQHF. Looking up the rest from reference TRBV2 and TRBJ1-5 gives the full variable domain: EPEVTQTPSHQVTQMGQEVILRCVPISNHLYFYWYRQILGQKVEFLVSFYNNEISEKSEIFDDQFSVERPDGSNFTLKIRSTKLEDSAMYFCASRSLWSQPQHFGDGTRLSIL.

This clone was observed once. The V gene is TRBV28, the J gene TRBJ2-1; D is uncertain. The CDR3 has 11 residues. Germline V gene sequence: CDR1 MDHEN, CDR2 SYDVKM. The CDR3 is CAAVGYNEQFF. CDR3 in DNA: TGTGCGGCGGTGGGATACAATGAGCAGTTCTTC.

The rearrangement uses TRBV19 and TRBJ2-3, with D perhaps TRBD2 (5 bases). Per germline, CDR1 LNHDA and CDR2 SQIVND (reference sequence). V lost 8 bases and J 2 bases, leaving 11 bases between the germline ends. This CDR3 is built from 13 residues. Here the CDR3 DNA reads TGTGCCAGTGGAGAGGGAAACACAGATACGCAGTATTTT. Translated: CASGEGNTDTQYF.

The chain has TRBV10-3 and TRBJ1-5, with 7 bases that match TRBD1. The V gene end was trimmed by 8 bases and the J gene end by 5 bases; junction bases not matched to a gene: 9. The length of the CDR3 is 14 residues. Germline V CDR1 and CDR2: ENHRY, SYGVKD. CDR3 DNA sequence: TGTGCCATCTCCAAGACAGGGAGAGATCAGCCCCAGCATTTT. Its protein product is CAISKTGRDQPQHF.

This chain connects TRBV28 to TRBJ2-2, with 9 bases lining up with TRBD2. CDR3 length equals 16 residues. V shed 8 bases, J shed 6 bases, and the junction held 13 bases outside the gene matches. The germline gives CDR1 MDHEN, CDR2 SYDVKM. The CDR3 DNA reads as TGTGCCAGCGCCCCCTTACTAGCGGGTATGGCCGGGGAGCTGTTTTTT. It specifies CASAPLLAGMAGELFF.

The chain couples TRBV2 to TRBJ2-1; D unclear. This CDR3 is built from 15 residues. Germline V gene sequence: CDR1 SNHLY, CDR2 FYNNEI. V dropped 1 base and J dropped 0 bases, with 7 bases sitting between them. CDR3 coding DNA: TGTGCCAGCAGTGAAGAAATGGGCTCCTACAATGAGCAGTTCTTC. Translation gives CASSEEMGSYNEQFF.

The chain recombines TRBV2 with TRBJ2-1, with D unclear. V lost 7 bases and J 0 bases, leaving 7 bases between the germline ends. Per the germline V gene, CDR1 is SNHLY and CDR2 is FYNNEI. The CDR3 spans 13 residues. CDR3 in DNA: TGTGCCAGCAAGTCCAGCTCCTACAATGAGCAGTTCTTC. Protein sequence: CASKSSSYNEQFF.

J is TRBJ1-2 and V is TRBV5-5, with D unclear. The CDR3 extends over 15 amino acids. In germline, CDR1 is SGHKS, CDR2 YYEKEE (reference sequence). V lost 0 bases and J lost 0, with 9 bases in between. The CDR3 reads CASSLAGGANYGYTF. The CDR3 bases are TGTGCCAGCAGCTTGGCCGGCGGTGCTAACTATGGCTACACCTTC.